This T cell receptor (beta chain) is drawn from a study of blood T cell repertoires in COVID-19. Overall study: The United States, Italy and Spain were the sources of the acute and convalescent COVID-19 samples. T cells, B-cell-depleted T cells, or PBMCs provided the cDNA or gDNA that served as material.

The data were produced by immunoSEQ multiplex PCR, yet TCRdb's version contains in-frame clones alone and is incomplete. Seen here are about 210,000 clones, less than 85% observed once, and the top ten hold 7.2%. The CDR3 contains 15 residues. CDR1 is SGHDT and CDR2 is YYEEEE in the germline V gene. Trimming took 1 base from V and 4 from J, leaving 11 bases between them. The sequence came from a woman between 70 and 85 years old with acute or convalescent COVID-19. The chain combines TRBV5-6 with TRBJ2-2; TRBD2 might be the D (5 bases). The specimen was peripheral blood. The CDR3 here is CASSLSLGSTGELFF. In DNA, the CDR3 is TGTGCCAGCAGCTTGAGCCTTGGGAGCACCGGGGAGCTGTTTTTT.